The 3 T cell receptor beta chains reported below all come from one sample, sequenced in a study of CD4 T cells in relation to SARS-CoV-2 and coronaviruses (dated by TCRdb to the early 2020s). These TCRs' antigens remain unknown. CD4+ T cells from unexposed donors were collected before the COVID-19 pandemic (2011-2018). After less than 13 days of culture, CD4+ T cells were isolated with the EasySep CD4+ T cell isolation kit. The method was the immunoSEQ multiplex PCR assay. Imported from immuneACCESS, the table was reduced by TCRdb to in-frame sequences with V and J called. These copies leave out some clones; in studies compared against another copy, an unresolved V gene accounts for under half, and the cause of the remainder is not known. Within this sample are under 14,000 clones, with approximately 74% of them counted one time only. The top ten clonotypes cover approximately 19% of the sample.

Sequencing used CD4+ T cells from PBMCs, cultured in vitro. Source of these receptors: a human donor in good health.

The chain joins TRBV4-3 to TRBJ2-6; D is uncertain. V was shortened by 5 bases and J by 4 bases, with 9 bases between the two germline ends. Germline CDR1 reads LGHNA; CDR2 reads YSLEER. The CDR3 length is 14 residues. CDR3 in amino acids: CASSIDAGANVLTF. The CDR3 coding sequence is TGCGCCAGCAGCATCGATGCAGGGGCCAACGTCCTGACTTTC.

The rearrangement links TRBV4-1 to TRBJ2-5; 12 bases are a match to TRBD2. V dropped 4 bases and J dropped 2; count of bases not matched to a gene: 5. Germline lookup yields CDR1 MGHRA and CDR2 YSYEKL. CDR3 length: 16 residues. The CDR3 is CASSLSTSGGQETQYF. CDR3 nucleotide sequence: TGCGCCAGCAGCCTTTCGACTAGCGGGGGACAAGAGACCCAGTACTTC.

This rearrangement joins TRBV5-1 to TRBJ1-1; D remains unclear. This CDR3 region has 14 residues. CDR1 and CDR2 from the germline V gene are SGHRS and YFSETQ. The V gene lost 4 bases and the J gene lost 8 bases, with 18 bases spanning the gap. The CDR3 region is CASSLDGTAVEAFF. Written as DNA, the CDR3 is TGCGCCAGCAGCCTAGATGGTACGGCCGTAGAAGCTTTCTTT. The complete variable domain, with remaining parts taken from reference TRBV5-1 and TRBJ1-1, reads KAGVTQTPRYLIKTRGQQVTLSCSPISGHRSVSWYQQTPGQGLQFLFEYFSETQRNKGNFPGRFSGRQFSNSRSEMNVSTLELGDSALYLCASSLDGTAVEAFFGQGTRLTVV.